This entry lists 27 T cell receptor beta chains sequenced from one sample in a study of blood T cells in healthy people across ages. Combining a sample-barcoded 5' primer with a J-beta primer mix, a second PCR ran for roughly 6 to 12 cycles. TCRdb recomputed calls from the 5' RACE reads with MiXCR, one row per CDR3 protein. The table lists some 690,000 distinct CDR3 sequences, 22% of them singletons, with about 20% in the top ten. Sequenced material: blood. These receptors were obtained from a man aged 70-80 years in good health.

The V and J genes are TRBV4-1 and TRBJ2-5; D remains ambiguous. Between the trimmed V and J ends, which lost 0 bases and 7 bases, there was a span of 6 bases. The CDR3 length is 12 residues. Germline V gene lookup returns CDR1 MGHRA and CDR2 YSYEKL. In DNA, the CDR3 is TGCGCCAGCAGCCAAGAAGAAGGGACCCAGTACTTC. The encoded protein is CASSQEEGTQYF.

This clonotype was detected once. The rearrangement uses TRBV6-2 or TRBV6-3 and TRBJ2-1; D may be TRBD1 (5 bases). The CDR3 runs 15 residues. The V end lost 0 bases, the J end lost 5 bases, and 11 bases lay between the germline ends. Germline-derived CDR1 and CDR2 are MNHEY and SVGEGT. DNA of the CDR3: TGTGCCAGCAGTTACTCTGCTAGGGGCAACAATGAGCAGTTCTTC. It is translated as CASSYSARGNNEQFF.

V and J are TRBV20-1 and TRBJ1-2; no reliable D call. V shed 0 bases and J shed 7 bases, with 15 bases lying between them. CDR3 length equals 14 residues. Per the germline V gene, CDR1 is DFQATT and CDR2 is SNEGSKA (reference sequence). CDR3 sequence reads: CSARDVGGFSGYTF. The CDR3 DNA is TGCAGTGCTAGAGATGTGGGAGGTTTCTCTGGCTACACCTTC.

In this sample, this clonotype turned up once. The junction does not match germline at one end; this may be a read error. The rearrangement links TRBV5-1 to TRBJ1-1, with 7 bases that match TRBD1. The CDR3 has 16 amino acids. Germline CDR1 SGHRS, CDR2 YFSETQ. DNA for the CDR3: TGCGCCAGCGGCTTGTCCGAGAGCGACAGGGTCACTGAAGCTTTCTTT. Encoded protein: CASGLSESDRVTEAFF.

This clonotype came up a few times. The chain uses TRBV5-1 and TRBJ1-5, with D possibly matching TRBD1 (6 bases). The germline V and J ends were trimmed by 4 bases and 2 bases, with 13 bases remaining between them. CDR3 length equals 15 residues. Germline assignment: CDR1 SGHRS and CDR2 YFSETQ. The CDR3 loop reads CASSEDSSGNQPQHF. In nucleotides, the CDR3 is TGCGCCAGCAGCGAGGACAGCTCTGGCAATCAGCCCCAGCATTTT.

CDR3 coding DNA: TGTGCCAGCAGCTATCTAGCGGGAGTCACAGATACGCAGTATTTT. As protein: CASSYLAGVTDTQYF. This sequence joins TRBV7-8 and TRBJ2-3; 10 bases line up with TRBD2. CDR1 is SGHVS, CDR2 FQNEAQ, per germline. The CDR3 runs to 15 residues. V lost 4 bases to trimming and J lost 2 bases; unmatched junction nucleotides: 3.

This clonotype showed up just a few times. V gene TRBV20-1 combines with J gene TRBJ2-4; possibly TRBD2 for D (5 bases). The CDR3 covers 12 residues. CDR1 is DFQATT and CDR2 is SNEGSKA in the germline V gene (reference sequence). The germline V and J ends were trimmed by 5 bases and 6 bases, with 11 bases remaining between them. The CDR3 loop reads CSAGWAGNIQYF. DNA for the CDR3: TGCAGTGCTGGTTGGGCGGGAAACATTCAGTACTTC.

The V and J genes are TRBV12-3 or TRBV12-4 and TRBJ1-6; the match to TRBD1 covers 9 bases. The CDR3 has 16 amino acids. The junction had 13 bases not matched to a gene; V was cut back by 7 bases and J by 9 bases. The CDR3 sequence: CASTRDREVLGSPLHF. In DNA form, the CDR3 reads TGTGCCAGCACCAGGGACAGGGAGGTTTTGGGTTCACCCCTCCACTTT.

V is TRBV20-1 and J is TRBJ2-3; weak D call: TRBD2 (6 bases). Germline V lookup: CDR1 DFQATT, CDR2 SNEGSKA (reference sequence). The CDR3 extends over 17 amino acids. The V gene lost 6 bases and the J gene lost 0 bases, with 22 bases spanning the gap. CDR3 sequence: CSAPPGTHQYSTDTQYF. Written as DNA, the CDR3 is TGCAGTGCCCCCCCCGGGACTCACCAATACAGCACAGATACGCAGTATTTT.

The count of this clonotype is one. V usage is TRBV7-9 and J usage is TRBJ1-2; D not resolved. Germline lookup yields CDR1 SEHNR and CDR2 FQNEAQ (reference sequence). V was pared by 3 bases and J by 5 bases, with 16 bases between. The CDR3 is 15 residues long. The CDR3: CASSFWPGDGYGYTF. DNA for the CDR3: TGTGCCAGCAGCTTTTGGCCGGGTGACGGGTATGGCTACACCTTC.

The chain carries TRBV20-1 and TRBJ1-1, with D uncertain. Deletions cut 7 bases from V and 0 bases from J, with 9 bases between. Germline V gives CDR1 DFQATT, CDR2 SNEGSKA (reference sequence). This CDR3 spans 12 amino acids. CDR3 sequence: CSVSTMNTEAFF. The CDR3 region has the DNA TGCAGTGTCAGTACCATGAACACTGAAGCTTTCTTT.

The chain recombines TRBV10-3 with TRBJ2-3; 13 positions match TRBD2. V lost 8 bases, J lost 2 bases, and 4 bases stayed unmatched. Germline V gene lookup returns CDR1 ENHRY and CDR2 SYGVKD. The CDR3 is 15 residues long. In DNA form, the CDR3 reads TGTGCCATCCGGACTAGCGGGGGTTCCACAGATACGCAGTATTTT. Translation gives CAIRTSGGSTDTQYF.

The chain couples TRBV7-6 to TRBJ2-7, with 11 bases fitting TRBD1. The germline gives CDR1 SGHVS, CDR2 FNYEAQ. V lost 2 bases and J lost 6; bases outside the gene matches: 12. The CDR3 has 17 residues. CDR3 sequence reads: CASSLYVLLGQGVEQYV. The CDR3 nucleotides read TGTGCCAGCAGCTTATATGTGCTCTTGGGACAGGGGGTCGAGCAGTACGTC.

The gene calls are TRBV28 and TRBJ2-1, with 8 nucleotides matching TRBD2. V dropped 3 bases and J dropped 3; count of bases not matched to a gene: 4. Germline loops: CDR1 MDHEN, CDR2 SYDVKM. This CDR3 is 15 amino acids long. For the CDR3, the DNA is TGTGCCAGCAGTTTTGGGGCGGGAGGCTACAATGAGCAGTTCTTC. Translation gives CASSFGAGGYNEQFF.

V is TRBV9 and J is TRBJ2-1; 15 nucleotides align to TRBD2. V lost 0 bases and J lost 3; bases outside the gene matches: 4. The CDR3 length is 18 residues. The V gene's germline CDR1 is SGDLS and CDR2 YYNGEE. The CDR3 region is CASSVGTSGGAFYNEQFF. CDR3 sequence (DNA): TGTGCCAGCAGCGTAGGGACTAGCGGGGGGGCTTTCTACAATGAGCAGTTCTTC.

This sequence joins TRBV29-1 and TRBJ2-7; a possible D gene is TRBD1 (6 bases). Matching the DNA end better, TRBJ2-1 makes the J call doubtful. The CDR3 extends over 12 amino acids. CDR1 and CDR2 from the germline V gene are SQVTM and ANQGSEA. The CDR3 is CSVGDIYNEQFF. The CDR3 DNA reads as TGCAGCGTCGGGGACATATACAATGAGCAGTTCTTC.

This clonotype was observed at least ten times. The chain uses TRBV5-1 and TRBJ2-4, with TRBD2 matching 7 bases. Germline V gene lookup returns CDR1 SGHRS and CDR2 YFSETQ. The CDR3 sequence is 12 residues long. Trimming removed 4 bases from V and 6 bases from J; junction bases left unmatched: 1. CDR3 sequence (DNA): TGCGCCAGCAGCAGCGGGGTAAACATTCAGTACTTC. Residues: CASSSGVNIQYF.

This clonotype was detected a few times. The V call is TRBV28, the J call TRBJ2-5; tentatively, D is TRBD2 (6 bases). Judging by the DNA end, TRBJ2-7 fits better; the J call may be wrong. CDR1 is MDHEN, CDR2 SYDVKM, per germline. This CDR3 region has 14 residues. CDR3 DNA sequence: TGTGCCAGCAACTGGGACTCCGGTGGACGCGAGCAGTACTTC. It specifies CASNWDSGGREQYF.

V is TRBV9 and J is TRBJ1-6; no firm D call. The CDR3 is 15 amino acids. V was trimmed by 3 bases and J by 8 bases, leaving 15 bases between them. The germline gives CDR1 SGDLS, CDR2 YYNGEE. The CDR3 DNA reads TGTGCCAGCAGCGCAGGTTTAACCTTTGATTCACCCCTCCACTTT. Translating it yields CASSAGLTFDSPLHF.

This clonotype was observed a few times. The genes are TRBV7-8 and TRBJ2-4; D possibly corresponds to TRBD1 (5 bases). Germline V lookup: CDR1 SGHVS, CDR2 FQNEAQ. Trimming cost V 4 bases and J 8 bases, with 18 bases left between them. The CDR3 extends over 15 amino acids. The CDR3 DNA reads TGTGCCAGCAGCTCGATCCGGACACCGAATGACATTCAGTACTTC. Amino acids: CASSSIRTPNDIQYF.

This chain links TRBV7-2 with TRBJ2-1; D uncertain. The J call is doubtful: the DNA matches TRBJ2-7 better. The CDR3 spans 12 residues. Per the germline V gene, CDR1 is SGHTA and CDR2 is FQGNSA. The CDR3 DNA reads as TGTGCCAGCAGCTTAGTATCCCGGGAGCAGTACTTC. Its protein product is CASSLVSREQYF.

This clonotype came up a few times. This chain uses TRBV20-1 with TRBJ1-5; TRBD1 matches 7 bases. From germline, CDR1 is DFQATT and CDR2 SNEGSKA (reference sequence). The CDR3 consists of 13 residues. Unmatched junction bases numbered 9, after V lost 5 bases and J lost 8 bases. The CDR3 loop reads CSAGGTAQKPQHF. The DNA for the CDR3 is TGCAGTGCTGGCGGGACAGCCCAGAAGCCCCAGCATTTT.

The rearrangement links TRBV7-8 to TRBJ2-7, with a weak D call TRBD2 (5 bases). Germline-derived CDR1 and CDR2 are SGHVS and FQNEAQ. This CDR3 has 14 residues. V lost 5 bases, J lost 6 bases, and 17 bases lay in between. CDR3 bases: TGTGCCAGCAGCGAAGCCGGGATTGCAACCGAGCAGTACGTC. Protein sequence: CASSEAGIATEQYV.

V usage is TRBV27 and J usage is TRBJ2-3, with D unclear. CDR1 and CDR2 from the germline V gene are MNHEY and SMNVEV (reference sequence). V lost 2 bases and J 5 bases, leaving 11 bases between the germline ends. There are 14 residues in the CDR3. Here the CDR3 reads CASSLMSPLDTQYF. In DNA form, the CDR3 reads TGTGCCAGCAGTTTAATGTCCCCGCTAGATACGCAGTATTTT.

This clonotype has only a few counts. The chain has TRBV28 and TRBJ1-6, with a possible D match to TRBD1 (5 bases). Looked up from germline, CDR1 is MDHEN and CDR2 is SYDVKM. The CDR3 contains 16 residues. Trimming removed 7 bases from V and 0 bases from J, with 13 bases in between. CDR3: CASIRGPRSYNSPLHF. CDR3 coding DNA: TGTGCCAGCATTCGGGGCCCCCGCTCCTATAATTCACCCCTCCACTTT.

V and J are TRBV2 and TRBJ2-7; 9 bases are a match to TRBD2. The length of the CDR3 is 13 residues. CDR1 is SNHLY, CDR2 FYNNEI, per germline. J lost 4 bases, V lost 5 bases, and 3 bases had no gene match. The CDR3 loop reads CASSTAGGYEQYF. The CDR3 nucleotides read TGTGCCAGCAGTACAGCGGGGGGATACGAGCAGTACTTC.

This chain connects TRBV6-4 to TRBJ2-1; 12 nucleotides agree with TRBD2. Germline V gene data show CDR1 as MRHNA and CDR2 as SNTAGT. This CDR3 region has 15 residues. With V trimmed by 5 bases and J by 5 bases, 4 bases remained unmatched. CDR3 amino acids: CASSRLAGVNNEQFF. Written as DNA, the CDR3 is TGTGCCAGCAGTCGACTAGCGGGGGTAAACAATGAGCAGTTCTTC.